A selection of T cell receptor beta chains follows, all from one sample in a study of cytotoxic CD8 clonotypes in ibrutinib-treated CLL. Using immunoSEQ multiplex PCR, the repertoire was profiled, and TCRdb retains in-frame clones only, with some absent. The profile covers 150,000 to 200,000 clones, with 70% to 90% appearing a single time and about 3% taken by the ten largest. Sequencing was performed on PBMCs, taken at disease progression, from a patient treated with ibrutinib. The receptors originated from a human donor with chronic lymphocytic leukemia. Each CDR3 is given with its conserved first and last residue. The D gene is left open where the match is weak. Clone size is stated in some rows and not others, as once, few, many or a class when expanded.

>.|TRBV7-9|few|TRBJ1-1
TGTGCCAGCAGCTCCGCCAGGGGGAACACTGAAGCTTTCTTT
CASSSARGNTEAFF
>TRBD1|TRBV15|once|TRBJ2-7
TGTGCCACCAGCAGAGAACAGGGGAGATACGAGCAGTACTTC
CATSREQGRYEQYF
>.|TRBV19|.|TRBJ2-7
TGTGCCAGTAGTACAGCCGGGACTGTGAGCTCCTACGAGCAGTACTTC
CASSTAGTVSSYEQYF
>.|TRBV27|.|TRBJ2-1
TGTGCCAGCAGCCGTAAAGGGAGAAATGAGCAGTTCTTC
CASSRKGRNEQFF
>TRBD1|TRBV2|once|TRBJ2-7
TGTGCCAGCAGTGAATGGGGACAGAATTACGAGCAGTACTTC
CASSEWGQNYEQYF
>.|TRBV5-4|once|TRBJ1-1
TGTGCCAGCAGCTTAGGGAACCCAACTGAAGCTTTCTTT
CASSLGNPTEAFF
>.|TRBV19|.|TRBJ1-2
TGTGCCAGTAGTCCAATAGGAGGGACCAACTATGGCTACACCTTC
CASSPIGGTNYGYTF
>.|TRBV6-5|.|TRBJ2-7
TGTGCCAGCAGTCCGTTTACCAAGAGCTCCTACGAGCAGTACTTC
CASSPFTKSSYEQYF
>.|TRBV7-9|.|TRBJ2-6
TGTGCCAGCGTTCAGGGAACCTCTGGGGCCAACGTCCTGACTTTC
CASVQGTSGANVLTF
>TRBD1|TRBV15|.|TRBJ2-3
TGTGCCACCAGCACGGACAGGGGGCCCCGTTGGGATACGCAGTATTTT
CATSTDRGPRWDTQYF
>.|TRBV7-3|.|TRBJ1-1
TGTGCCAGCAGCTCGCCAGGGAACACTGAAGCTTTCTTT
CASSSPGNTEAFF
>TRBD1|TRBV18|.|TRBJ2-6
TGTGCCAGCTCAGCCGGGACAGCAAACTCTGGGGCCAACGTCCTGACTTTC
CASSAGTANSGANVLTF
>.|TRBV19|.|TRBJ1-1
TGTGCCAGTAGGACAACGACAAGCCACGGCACTGAAGCTTTCTTT
CASRTTTSHGTEAFF
>TRBD1|TRBV7-2|.|TRBJ1-1
TGTGCCAGCAGCACCCTCGGACAGGGGGACACTGAAGCTTTCTTT
CASSTLGQGDTEAFF
>.|TRBV5-1|.|TRBJ1-4
TGCGCCAGCAGCTTGGGACGACAGGAGTATATAGGTGAAAAACTGTTTTTT
CASSLGRQEYIGEKLFF
>TRBD2|TRBV9|once|TRBJ2-7
TGTGCCAGCAGCGTAGTCCCTAGCGGGATATACGAGCAGTACTTC
CASSVVPSGIYEQYF
>.|TRBV28|.|TRBJ1-1
TGTGCCAGCACCTCTATTTCCAGGGCCTCGAACACTGAAGCTTTCTTT
CASTSISRASNTEAFF
>TRBD1|TRBV30|.|TRBJ2-3
TGTGCCTGGGCCGGGACAGGGCAGCCCCCAGATACGCAGTATTTT
CAWAGTGQPPDTQYF
>TRBD2|TRBV6-1|.|TRBJ2-3
TGTGCCAGCAGTGAGCAGGTACTAGCGGGAGTCCAAGATACGCAGTATTTT
CASSEQVLAGVQDTQYF
>TRBD1|TRBV4-1|.|TRBJ1-5
TGCGCCAGCAGCCAAGATTATTTCGGGGACAGAGTTAATCAGCCCCAGCATTTT
CASSQDYFGDRVNQPQHF
>.|TRBV7-2|.|TRBJ2-7
TGTGCCAGCAGCCGAGGTCTCTCCTACGAGCAGTACTTC
CASSRGLSYEQYF
>.|TRBV7-2|few|TRBJ1-5
TGTGCCAGCAGCCTCCTCACGGGAGTCAATCAGCCCCAGCATTTT
CASSLLTGVNQPQHF
>TRBD2|TRBV29-1|.|TRBJ2-1
TGCAGCGTTGAAGGCGTGCTAGCGGGAGGGCCTGAGCAGTTCTTC
CSVEGVLAGGPEQFF
>.|TRBV4-1|.|TRBJ2-3
TGCGCCAGCAGCCAAGGGGCCGGGATATATATCACAGATACGCAGTATTTT
CASSQGAGIYITDTQYF
>.|TRBV7-8|.|TRBJ2-2
TGTGCCAGCAGCTCCGATAGCTTTCACGGGGAGCTGTTTTTT
CASSSDSFHGELFF
>.|TRBV5-5|.|TRBJ1-2
TGTGCCAGGGGGCGTGGGTATGGCTACACCTTC
CARGRGYGYTF
>TRBD1|TRBV28|.|TRBJ1-5
TGTGCCAGCAGTCGAGACAGGGTAGGCAATCAGCCCCAGCATTTT
CASSRDRVGNQPQHF
>TRBD1|TRBV9|once|TRBJ1-1
TGTGCCAGCAGCGGAGGACAGGGGGCGGTCACTGAAGCTTTCTTT
CASSGGQGAVTEAFF
>TRBD1|TRBV12-5|.|TRBJ1-2
TGTGCTAGTGGTCCTACCCACTATTTCAGACAGGACAGGAGCTACACCTTC
CASGPTHYFRQDRSYTF
>.|TRBV14|.|TRBJ2-1
TGTGCCAGCAGCTCCGAACTGGGGGTTCTGGATGAGCAGTTCTTC
CASSSELGVLDEQFF
>TRBD1|TRBV7-9|.|TRBJ1-1
TGTGCCAGCAGCACACGATTACGCCGGGACAGGGGGCGCGGAACTGAAGCTTTCTTT
CASSTRLRRDRGRGTEAFF
>.|TRBV21-1|.|TRBJ2-7
TGTGCCAGCAGCGCACAGAGGGGACAGGGACTCTACGAGCAGTACTTC
CASSAQRGQGLYEQYF
>.|TRBV9|few|TRBJ2-5
TGTGCCAGCAGCGTAGATTTAGAGACCCAGTACTTC
CASSVDLETQYF
>TRBD1|TRBV19|.|TRBJ1-5
TGTGCCAGTAAACAGGGGCAGGGCTTCAATCAGCCCCAGCATTTT
CASKQGQGFNQPQHF